This T cell receptor (beta chain) was obtained from a study of glioma-infiltrating T cells after dendritic cell vaccination. Trimming at V came to 4 bases and at J to 4 bases, leaving 5 bases not matched to a gene. The germline V gene has CDR1 SGHRS and CDR2 YFSETQ. The CDR3 has 15 residues. Selection required adequate fresh-frozen tumor tissue plus more than two years' survival data. This table comes from immunoSEQ multiplex PCR, and its TCRdb copy is limited to in-frame clones, with some not included. Among 30,000 to 40,000 clones listed, around 80% were seen once. The TCR comes from a human donor with glioblastoma. Sequencing was performed on blood, taken before dendritic cell vaccination. The gene calls are TRBV5-1 and TRBJ2-1, with 10 bases lining up with TRBD2. For the CDR3, the DNA is TGCGCCAGCAGCATCGGACTAGCGGAGTACAATGAGCAGTTCTTC. The encoded protein is CASSIGLAEYNEQFF. Looking up the rest from reference TRBV5-1 and TRBJ2-1 gives the full variable domain: KAGVTQTPRYLIKTRGQQVTLSCSPISGHRSVSWYQQTPGQGLQFLFEYFSETQRNKGNFPGRFSGRQFSNSRSEMNVSTLELGDSALYLCASSIGLAEYNEQFFGPGTRLTVL.